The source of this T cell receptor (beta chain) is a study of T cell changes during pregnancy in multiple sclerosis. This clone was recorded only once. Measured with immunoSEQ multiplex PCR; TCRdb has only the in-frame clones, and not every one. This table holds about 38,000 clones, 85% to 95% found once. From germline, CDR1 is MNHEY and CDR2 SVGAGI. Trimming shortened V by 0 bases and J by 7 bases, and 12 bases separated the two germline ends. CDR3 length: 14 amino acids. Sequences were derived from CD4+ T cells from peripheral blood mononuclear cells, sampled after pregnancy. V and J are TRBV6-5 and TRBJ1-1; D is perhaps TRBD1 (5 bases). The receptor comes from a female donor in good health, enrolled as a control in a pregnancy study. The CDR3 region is CASSYSGWQGEAFF. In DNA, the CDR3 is TGTGCCAGCAGTTACTCAGGGTGGCAGGGTGAAGCTTTCTTT.